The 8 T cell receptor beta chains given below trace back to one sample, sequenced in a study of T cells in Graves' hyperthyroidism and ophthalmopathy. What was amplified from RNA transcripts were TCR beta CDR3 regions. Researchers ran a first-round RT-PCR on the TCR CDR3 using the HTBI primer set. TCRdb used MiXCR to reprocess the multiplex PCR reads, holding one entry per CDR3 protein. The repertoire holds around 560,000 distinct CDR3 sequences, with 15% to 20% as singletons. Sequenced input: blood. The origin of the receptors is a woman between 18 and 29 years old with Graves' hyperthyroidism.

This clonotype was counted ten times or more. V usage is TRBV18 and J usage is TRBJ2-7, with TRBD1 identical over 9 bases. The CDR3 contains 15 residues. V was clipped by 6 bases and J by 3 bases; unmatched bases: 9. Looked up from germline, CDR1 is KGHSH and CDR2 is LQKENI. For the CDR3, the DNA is TGTGCCAGCTCCCCTAGCGGACAGGGGAGCTACGAGCAGTACTTC. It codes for CASSPSGQGSYEQYF.

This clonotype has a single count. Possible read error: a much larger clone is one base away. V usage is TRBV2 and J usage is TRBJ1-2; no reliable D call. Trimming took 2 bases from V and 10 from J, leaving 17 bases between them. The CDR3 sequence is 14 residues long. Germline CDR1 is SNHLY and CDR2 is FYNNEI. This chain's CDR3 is CASSEIQQAKVYTF. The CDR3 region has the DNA TGTGCCAGCAGTGAAATTCAGCAGGCGAAGGTCTACACCTTC.

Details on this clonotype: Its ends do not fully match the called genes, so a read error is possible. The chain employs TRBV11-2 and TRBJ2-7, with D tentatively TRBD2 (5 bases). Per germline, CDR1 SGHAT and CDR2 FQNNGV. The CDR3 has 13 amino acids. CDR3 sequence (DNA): TGTGCCAGCAGCCAAGAGGGCGGCTACGGGCAGTACTTC. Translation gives CASSQEGGYGQYF. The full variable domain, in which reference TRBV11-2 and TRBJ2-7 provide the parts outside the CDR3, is EAGVAQSPRYKIIEKRQSVAFWCNPISGHATLYWYQQILGQGPKLLIQFQNNGVVDDSQLPKDRFSAERLKGVDSTLKIQPAKLEDSAVYLCASSQEGGYGQYFGPGTRLTVT.

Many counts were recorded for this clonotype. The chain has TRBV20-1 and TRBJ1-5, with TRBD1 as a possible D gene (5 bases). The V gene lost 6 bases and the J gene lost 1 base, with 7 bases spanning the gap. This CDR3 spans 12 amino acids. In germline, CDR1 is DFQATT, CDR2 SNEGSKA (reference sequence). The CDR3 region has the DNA TGCAGTGCCAGGGCAAGCAATCAGCCCCAGCATTTT. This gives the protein CSARASNQPQHF.

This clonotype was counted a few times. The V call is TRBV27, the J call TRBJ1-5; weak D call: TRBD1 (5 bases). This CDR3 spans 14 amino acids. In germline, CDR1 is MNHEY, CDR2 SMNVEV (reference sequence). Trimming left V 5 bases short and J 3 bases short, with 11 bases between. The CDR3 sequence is CASSPQGYNQPQHF. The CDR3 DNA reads TGTGCCAGCAGTCCGCAGGGATACAATCAGCCCCAGCATTTT.

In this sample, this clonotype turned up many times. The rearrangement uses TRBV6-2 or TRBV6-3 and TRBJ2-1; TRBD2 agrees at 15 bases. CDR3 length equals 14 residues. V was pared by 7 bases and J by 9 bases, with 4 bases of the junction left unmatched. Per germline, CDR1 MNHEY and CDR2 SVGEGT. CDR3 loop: CASIRTSGRGEQFF. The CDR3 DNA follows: TGTGCCAGCATCCGGACTAGCGGGAGGGGTGAGCAGTTCTTC.

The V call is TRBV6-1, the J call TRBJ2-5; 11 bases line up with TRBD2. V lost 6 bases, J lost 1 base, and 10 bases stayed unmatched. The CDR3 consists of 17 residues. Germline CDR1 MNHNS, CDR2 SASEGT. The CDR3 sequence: CASSRPVLAGVQETQYF. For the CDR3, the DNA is TGTGCCAGCAGCCGCCCCGTACTAGCGGGGGTCCAAGAGACCCAGTACTTC.

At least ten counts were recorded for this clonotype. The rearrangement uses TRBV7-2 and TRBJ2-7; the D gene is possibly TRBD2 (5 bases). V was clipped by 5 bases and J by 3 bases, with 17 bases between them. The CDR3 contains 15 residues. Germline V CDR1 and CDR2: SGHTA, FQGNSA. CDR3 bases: TGTGCCAGCAGCCCCGTTGGGGAGCGCGACTACGAGCAGTACTTC. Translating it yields CASSPVGERDYEQYF.